Described below is a single T cell receptor beta chain sequence and its context. The sample belongs to a study of blood T cell repertoires in COVID-19. The length of the CDR3 is 20 residues. V shed 0 bases and J 0 bases; nucleotides not matched to a gene: 12. The germline CDR1 and CDR2 sequences are MNHEY and SMNVEV (reference sequence). Generated by immunoSEQ multiplex PCR, the TCRdb table keeps only in-frame clones and is missing some. In the table there are 230,000 or so clones, roughly 82% of which are singletons. The sequence derives from a man in his forties who had recovered from COVID-19. Sequencing was performed on peripheral blood. The chain employs TRBV27 and TRBJ1-5, with 9 bases identical to TRBD1. CDR3 amino acids: CASSLSSIPGQGFSNQPQHF. Here the CDR3 DNA reads TGTGCCAGCAGTTTATCGTCGATTCCGGGACAGGGATTTAGCAATCAGCCCCAGCATTTT.